These T cell receptor beta chains were read from a single sample in a study of prognosis after radiotherapy for stage I lung cancer. In TCRdb, the multiplex PCR reads were re-called with MiXCR into one record per CDR3 protein. The sample has 15,000 to 20,000 distinct CDR3 sequences; 29% are singletons. The material sequenced was PBMCs, taken before or after stereotactic body radiation therapy (not recorded which). Source of these receptors: a donor at least 50 years old with non-small cell lung cancer. CDR3s include the opening cysteine and the closing phenylalanine or tryptophan. D genes are given only for firm matches.

TRBV9 | TRBD2 | CASSVGSGRAGPKNIQYF
TRBV5-1 | NA | CASSLSVSGELFF
TRBV20-1 | NA | CSASGTFSGNTIYF
TRBV2 | NA | CSSSHRVTSTGELFF
TRBV28 | TRBD1 | CASSSRRRGHHQTNEKLFF
TRBV7-2 | NA | CASSAMLGGEGYTF
TRBV7-2 | TRBD2 | CASSSRFSGTVEQYF
TRBV6-5 | TRBD2 | CASSYGTSGKATGELFF
TRBV5-1 | NA | CASSSRRQNNKIRNTEAFF
TRBV6-1 | TRBD1 | CASSEFWTGTYEQYF
TRBV3-1 | NA | CASSVNEKLFF
TRBV9 | NA | CASSVRTYGVNVLTF
TRBV6-1 | TRBD1 | CASSDWDRVGYEQYF
TRBV20-1 | NA | CSAIWIIVDTQYF
TRBV10-3 | TRBD2 | CAIGKSSGLSTDTQYF
TRBV14 | NA | CASSQVLGGTTEAFF
TRBV11-3 | NA | CASGQGYNEQFF
TRBV6-1 | TRBD2 | CASRDGTNHRDEQFF
TRBV5-1 | TRBD2 | CASSLVELAGLVSGANVLTF
TRBV11-3 | NA | CASSLVSGNYEQYF
TRBV7-6 | TRBD1 | CASSSAGTGGGEAQYF
TRBV11-2 | TRBD1 | CASSPSPDRDEVAISPHF